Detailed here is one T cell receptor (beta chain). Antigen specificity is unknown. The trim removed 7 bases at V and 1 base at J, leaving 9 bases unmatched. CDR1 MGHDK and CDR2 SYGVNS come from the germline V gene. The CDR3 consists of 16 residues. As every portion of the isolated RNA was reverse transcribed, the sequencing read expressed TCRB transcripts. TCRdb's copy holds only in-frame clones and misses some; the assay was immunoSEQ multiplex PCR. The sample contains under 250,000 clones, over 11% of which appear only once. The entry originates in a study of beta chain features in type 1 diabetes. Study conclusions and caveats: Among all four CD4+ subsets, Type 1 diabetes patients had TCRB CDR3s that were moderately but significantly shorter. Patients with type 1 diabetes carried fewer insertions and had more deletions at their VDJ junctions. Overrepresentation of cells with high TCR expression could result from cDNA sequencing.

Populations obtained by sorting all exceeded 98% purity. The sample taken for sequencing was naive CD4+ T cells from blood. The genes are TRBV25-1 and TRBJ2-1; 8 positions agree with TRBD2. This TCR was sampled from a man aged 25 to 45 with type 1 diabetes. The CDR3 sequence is CASIPAGGKSYNEQFF. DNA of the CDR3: TGTGCCAGCATACCCGCGGGAGGAAAGTCCTACAATGAGCAGTTCTTC. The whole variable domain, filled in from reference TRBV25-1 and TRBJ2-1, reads EADIYQTPRYLVIGTGKKITLECSQTMGHDKMYWYQQDPGMELHLIHYSYGVNSTEKGDLSSESTVSRIRTEHFPLTLESARPSHTSQYLCASIPAGGKSYNEQFFGPGTRLTVL.